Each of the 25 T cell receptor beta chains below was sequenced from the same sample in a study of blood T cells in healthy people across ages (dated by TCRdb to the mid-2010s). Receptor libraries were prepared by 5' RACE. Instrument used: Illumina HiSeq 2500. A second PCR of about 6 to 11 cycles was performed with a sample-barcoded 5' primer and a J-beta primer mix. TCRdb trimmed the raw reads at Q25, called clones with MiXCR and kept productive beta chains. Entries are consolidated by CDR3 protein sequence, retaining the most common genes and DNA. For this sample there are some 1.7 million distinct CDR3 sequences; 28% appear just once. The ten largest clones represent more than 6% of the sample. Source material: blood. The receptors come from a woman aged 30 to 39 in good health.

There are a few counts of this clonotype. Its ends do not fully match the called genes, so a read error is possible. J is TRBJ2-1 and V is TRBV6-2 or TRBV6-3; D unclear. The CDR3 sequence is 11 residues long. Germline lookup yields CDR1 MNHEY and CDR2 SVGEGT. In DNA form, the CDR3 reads TGCGCCAGCAGTATCCACAATGAGCAGTTCTTC. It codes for CASSIHNEQFF.

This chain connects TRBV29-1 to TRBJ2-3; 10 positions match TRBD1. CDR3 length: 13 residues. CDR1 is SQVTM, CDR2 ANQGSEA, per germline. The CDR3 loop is CGFWGQGPDTQYF. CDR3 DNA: TGCGGCTTTTGGGGACAGGGGCCAGATACGCAGTATTTT.

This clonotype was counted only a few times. The CDR3 loop is CASSLSLSSYEQYF. CDR3 DNA: TGTGCCAGCAGCTTATCACTGAGCTCCTACGAGCAGTACTTC. V gene TRBV7-6 combines with J gene TRBJ2-7; unclear D gene. Germline V gives CDR1 SGHVS, CDR2 FNYEAQ. Trimming cost V 2 bases and J 0 bases, with 8 bases left between them. CDR3 size: 14 residues.

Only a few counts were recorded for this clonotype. The CDR3 sequence: CASSRQGQGNEKLFF. CDR3 coding DNA: TGTGCCAGCAGCAGACAGGGACAGGGTAATGAAAAACTGTTTTTT. The genes are TRBV5-5 and TRBJ1-4; 9 bases line up with TRBD1. CDR3 size: 15 residues. The germline CDR1 and CDR2 sequences are SGHKS and YYEKEE (reference sequence). V dropped 4 bases and J dropped 4; count of bases not matched to a gene: 5.

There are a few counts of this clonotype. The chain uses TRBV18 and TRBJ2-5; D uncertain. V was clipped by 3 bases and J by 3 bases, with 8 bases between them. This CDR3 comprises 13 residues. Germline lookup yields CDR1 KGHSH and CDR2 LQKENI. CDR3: CASSPGWEETQYF. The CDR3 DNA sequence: TGTGCCAGCTCACCCGGCTGGGAAGAGACCCAGTACTTC.

The CDR3 nucleotides are TGCAGTGCTAGAGGGGGTGGGAGCAATCAGCCCCAGCATTTT. Protein: CSARGGGSNQPQHF. The chain links TRBV20-1 to TRBJ1-5; no reliable D call. CDR3 length: 14 amino acids. Germline V gives CDR1 DFQATT, CDR2 SNEGSKA (reference sequence). Deletions cut 1 base from V and 1 base from J, with 8 bases between.

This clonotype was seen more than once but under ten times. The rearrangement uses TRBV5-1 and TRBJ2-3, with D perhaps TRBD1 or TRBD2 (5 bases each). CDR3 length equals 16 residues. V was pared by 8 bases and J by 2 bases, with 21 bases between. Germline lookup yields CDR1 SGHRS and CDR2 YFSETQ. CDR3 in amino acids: CASTRQPGPTTDTQYF. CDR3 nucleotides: TGCGCCAGTACTCGCCAACCGGGACCAACCACAGATACGCAGTATTTT. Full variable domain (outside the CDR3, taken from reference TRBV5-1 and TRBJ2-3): KAGVTQTPRYLIKTRGQQVTLSCSPISGHRSVSWYQQTPGQGLQFLFEYFSETQRNKGNFPGRFSGRQFSNSRSEMNVSTLELGDSALYLCASTRQPGPTTDTQYFGPGTRLTVL.

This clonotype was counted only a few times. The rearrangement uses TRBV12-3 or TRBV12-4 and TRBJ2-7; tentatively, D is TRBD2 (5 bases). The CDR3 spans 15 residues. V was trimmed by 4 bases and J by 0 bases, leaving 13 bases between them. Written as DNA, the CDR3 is TGTGCCAGCAGTTGGAGACTGGGGAGCTCCTACGAGCAGTACTTC. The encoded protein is CASSWRLGSSYEQYF.

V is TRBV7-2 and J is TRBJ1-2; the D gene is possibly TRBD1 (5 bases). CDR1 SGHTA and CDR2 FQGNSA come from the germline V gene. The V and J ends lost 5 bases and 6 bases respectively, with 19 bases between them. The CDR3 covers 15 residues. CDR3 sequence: CASSQRAGEGDGYTF. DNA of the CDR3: TGTGCCAGCAGCCAACGTGCGGGGGAAGGGGATGGCTACACCTTC.

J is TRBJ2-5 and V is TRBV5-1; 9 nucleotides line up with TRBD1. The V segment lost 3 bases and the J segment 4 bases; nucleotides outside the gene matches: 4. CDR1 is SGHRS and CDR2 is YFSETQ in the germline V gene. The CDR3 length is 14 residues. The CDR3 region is CASSWDRVGETQYF. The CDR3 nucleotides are TGCGCCAGCAGCTGGGACAGGGTAGGAGAGACCCAGTACTTC.

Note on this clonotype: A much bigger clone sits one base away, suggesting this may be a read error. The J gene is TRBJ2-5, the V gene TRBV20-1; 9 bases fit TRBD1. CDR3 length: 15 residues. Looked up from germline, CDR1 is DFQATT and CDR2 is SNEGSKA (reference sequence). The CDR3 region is CGARTGEEYQETQYF. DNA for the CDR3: TGCGGTGCTAGGACAGGGGAGGAGTACCAAGAGACCCAGTACTTC.

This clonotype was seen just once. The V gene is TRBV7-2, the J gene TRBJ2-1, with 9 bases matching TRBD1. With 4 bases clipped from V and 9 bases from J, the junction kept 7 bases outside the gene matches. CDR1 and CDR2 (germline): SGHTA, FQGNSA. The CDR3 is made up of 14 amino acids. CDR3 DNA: TGTGCCAGCAGCTCAAACAGGGGGCGCGCTGAGCAGTTCTTC. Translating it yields CASSSNRGRAEQFF.

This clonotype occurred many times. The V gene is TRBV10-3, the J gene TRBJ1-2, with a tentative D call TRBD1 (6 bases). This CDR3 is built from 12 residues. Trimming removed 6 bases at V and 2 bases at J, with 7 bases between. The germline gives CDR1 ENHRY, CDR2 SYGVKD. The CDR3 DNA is TGTGCCATCAGCGGGACAAACTATGGCTACACCTTC. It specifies CAISGTNYGYTF.

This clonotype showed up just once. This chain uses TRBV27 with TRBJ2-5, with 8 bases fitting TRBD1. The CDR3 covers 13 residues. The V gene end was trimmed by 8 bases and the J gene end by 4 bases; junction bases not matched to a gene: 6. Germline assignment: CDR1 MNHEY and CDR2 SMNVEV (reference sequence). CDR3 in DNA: TGTGCCAGCCAGGGGGCCAACAGAGAGACCCAGTACTTC. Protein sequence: CASQGANRETQYF.

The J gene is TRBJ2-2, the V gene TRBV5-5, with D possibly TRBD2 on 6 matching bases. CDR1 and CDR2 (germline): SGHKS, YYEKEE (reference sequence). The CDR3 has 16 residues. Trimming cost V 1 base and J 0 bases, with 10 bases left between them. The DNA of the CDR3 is TGTGCCAGCAGCTTGCGGGCGGGGTCGAACACCGGGGAGCTGTTTTTT. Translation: CASSLRAGSNTGELFF. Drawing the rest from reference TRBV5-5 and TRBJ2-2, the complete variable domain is DAGVTQSPTHLIKTRGQQVTLRCSPISGHKSVSWYQQVLGQGPQFIFQYYEKEERGRGNFPDRFSARQFPNYSSELNVNALLLGDSALYLCASSLRAGSNTGELFFGEGSRLTVL.

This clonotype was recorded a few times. The CDR3 region is CASSLQGRGQETQYF. CDR3 nucleotide sequence: TGTGCCAGCAGCTTGCAAGGGAGAGGGCAAGAGACCCAGTACTTC. The chain combines TRBV7-2 with TRBJ2-5, with a possible D match to TRBD2 (5 bases). V dropped 3 bases and J dropped 2 bases, with 13 bases sitting between them. CDR1 SGHTA and CDR2 FQGNSA come from the germline V gene. The CDR3 extends over 15 amino acids.

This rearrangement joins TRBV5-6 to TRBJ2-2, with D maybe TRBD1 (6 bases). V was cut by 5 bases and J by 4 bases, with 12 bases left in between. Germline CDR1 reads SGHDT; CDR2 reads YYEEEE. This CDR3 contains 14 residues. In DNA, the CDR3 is TGTGCCAGCAGACCCCGAGGGGGCACCGGGGAGCTGTTTTTT. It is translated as CASRPRGGTGELFF.

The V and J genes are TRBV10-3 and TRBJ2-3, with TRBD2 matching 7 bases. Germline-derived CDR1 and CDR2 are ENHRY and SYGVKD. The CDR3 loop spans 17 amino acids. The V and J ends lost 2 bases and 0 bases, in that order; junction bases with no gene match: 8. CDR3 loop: CAISETASGPSTDTQYF. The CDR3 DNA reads TGTGCCATCAGTGAGACGGCTAGCGGTCCTAGCACAGATACGCAGTATTTT.

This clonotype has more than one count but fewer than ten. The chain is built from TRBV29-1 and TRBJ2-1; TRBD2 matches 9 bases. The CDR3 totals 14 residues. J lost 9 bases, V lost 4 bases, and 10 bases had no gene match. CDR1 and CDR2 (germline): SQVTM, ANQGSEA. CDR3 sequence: CSVADFSGRCEQFF. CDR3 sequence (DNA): TGCAGCGTTGCCGACTTTAGCGGGAGATGTGAGCAGTTCTTC.

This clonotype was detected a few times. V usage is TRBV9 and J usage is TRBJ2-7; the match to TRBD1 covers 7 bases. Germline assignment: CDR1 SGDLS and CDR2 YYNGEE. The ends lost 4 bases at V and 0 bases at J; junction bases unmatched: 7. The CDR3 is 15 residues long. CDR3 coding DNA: TGTGCCAGCAGCACCGGACAGGCGGGCTCCTACGAGCAGTACTTC. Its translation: CASSTGQAGSYEQYF.

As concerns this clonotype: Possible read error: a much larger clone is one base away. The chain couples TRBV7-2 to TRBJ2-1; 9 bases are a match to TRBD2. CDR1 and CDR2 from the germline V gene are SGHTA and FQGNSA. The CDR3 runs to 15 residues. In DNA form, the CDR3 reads TGTGCCAGCAGCGTTAGCGGGGGTAACTACGATGAGCAGTTCTTC. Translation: CASSVSGGNYDEQFF.

As DNA, the CDR3 is TGCAGTGCTAGGGGGGGAGCGGCGACCTACGAGCAGTACTTC. Amino acids: CSARGGAATYEQYF. J is TRBJ2-7 and V is TRBV20-1, with D possibly TRBD2 on 6 matching bases. Germline V gene lookup returns CDR1 DFQATT and CDR2 SNEGSKA (reference sequence). V was pared by 3 bases and J by 2 bases, with 14 bases between. The CDR3 runs to 14 residues.

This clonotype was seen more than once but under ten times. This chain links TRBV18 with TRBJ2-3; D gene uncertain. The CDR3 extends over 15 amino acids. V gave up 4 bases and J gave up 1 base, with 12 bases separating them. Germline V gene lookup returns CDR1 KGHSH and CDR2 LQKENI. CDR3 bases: TGTGCCAGCTCACGGTCAAGGTTCGGCACAGATACGCAGTATTTT. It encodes CASSRSRFGTDTQYF.

The CDR3 reads CASSVSRTGLHEAFF. The CDR3 nucleotides read TGTGCCAGCAGCGTCAGTCGGACAGGCCTTCATGAAGCTTTCTTT. This chain uses TRBV7-2 with TRBJ1-1; 7 nucleotides align to TRBD1. CDR1 and CDR2 (germline): SGHTA, FQGNSA. CDR3 length: 15 residues. Trimming cost V 5 bases and J 7 bases; bases outside gene matches: 13.

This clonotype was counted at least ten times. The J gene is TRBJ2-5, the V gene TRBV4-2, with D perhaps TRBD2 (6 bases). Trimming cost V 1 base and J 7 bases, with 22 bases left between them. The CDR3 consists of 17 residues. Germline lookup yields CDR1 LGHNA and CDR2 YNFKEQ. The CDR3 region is CASSQVNIGSAFGTQYF. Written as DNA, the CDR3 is TGTGCCAGCAGCCAAGTTAATATCGGGAGCGCGTTCGGGACCCAGTACTTC.